This T cell receptor (beta chain) was observed in a study of blood T cell repertoires in COVID-19. Turning to the study itself: Italy, Spain and the United States were the sources of the convalescent and acute COVID-19 samples. The cDNA or gDNA used as material had been derived from T cells, B-cell-depleted T cells, or PBMCs.

Trimming cost V 6 bases and J 6 bases, with 24 bases left between them. The CDR3 is made up of 16 amino acids. Germline CDR1 is SGHRS and CDR2 is YFSETQ. This table comes from immunoSEQ multiplex PCR, and its TCRdb copy is limited to in-frame clones, with some not included. The sample has over 150,000 clones; roughly 81% are singletons. The specimen was peripheral blood. The TCR was taken from a man in his forties with acute or convalescent COVID-19. V and J are TRBV5-1 and TRBJ1-1; D unresolved. CDR3 DNA sequence: TGCGCCAGCAACGGACTTAGTGGTGATAAGTCGTCTGAAGCTTTCTTT. This codes for CASNGLSGDKSSEAFF.